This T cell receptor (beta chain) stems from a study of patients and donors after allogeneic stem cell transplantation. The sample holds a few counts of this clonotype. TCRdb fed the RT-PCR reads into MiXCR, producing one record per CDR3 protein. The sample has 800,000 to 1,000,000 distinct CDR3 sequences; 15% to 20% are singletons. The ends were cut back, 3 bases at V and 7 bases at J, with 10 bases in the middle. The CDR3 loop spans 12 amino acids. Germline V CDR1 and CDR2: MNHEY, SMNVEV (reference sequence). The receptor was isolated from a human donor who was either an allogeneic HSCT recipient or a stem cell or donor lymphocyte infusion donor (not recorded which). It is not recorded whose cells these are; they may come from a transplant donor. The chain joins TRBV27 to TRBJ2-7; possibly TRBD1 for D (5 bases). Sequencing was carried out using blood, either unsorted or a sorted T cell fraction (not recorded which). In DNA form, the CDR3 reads TGTGCCAGCAGTTTGAAAGGGGTTGAGCAGTACTTC. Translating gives CASSLKGVEQYF.